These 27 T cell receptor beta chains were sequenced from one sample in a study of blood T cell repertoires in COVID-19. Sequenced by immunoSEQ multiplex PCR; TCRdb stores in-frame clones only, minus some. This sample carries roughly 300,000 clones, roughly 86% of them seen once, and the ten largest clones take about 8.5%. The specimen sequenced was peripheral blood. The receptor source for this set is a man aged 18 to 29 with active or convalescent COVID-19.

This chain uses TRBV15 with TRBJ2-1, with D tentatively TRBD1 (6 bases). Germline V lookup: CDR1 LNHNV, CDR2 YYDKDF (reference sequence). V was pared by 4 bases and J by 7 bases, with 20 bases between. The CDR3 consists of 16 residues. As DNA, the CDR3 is TGTGCCACCAGCATTTTTACCAGGGGCCATGGGAATGAGCAGTTCTTC. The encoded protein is CATSIFTRGHGNEQFF.

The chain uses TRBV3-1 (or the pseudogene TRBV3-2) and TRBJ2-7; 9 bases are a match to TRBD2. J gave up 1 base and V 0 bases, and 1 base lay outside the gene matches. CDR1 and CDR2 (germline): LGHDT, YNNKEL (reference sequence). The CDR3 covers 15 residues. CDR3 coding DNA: TGTGCCAGCAGCCAAGAGAGCGGGGGGTCCTACGAGCAGTACTTC. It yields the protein CASSQESGGSYEQYF.

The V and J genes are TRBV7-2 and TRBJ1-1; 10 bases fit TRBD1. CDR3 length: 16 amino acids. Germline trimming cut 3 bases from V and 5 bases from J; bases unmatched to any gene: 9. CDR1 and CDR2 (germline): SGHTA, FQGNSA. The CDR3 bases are TGTGCCAGCAGCTTCGTCGGGACAGGGGATGGAACTGAAGCTTTCTTT. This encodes CASSFVGTGDGTEAFF.

CDR3 nucleotide sequence: TGCGCCAGCAGCCAAGATCCCCCGGCAGGGGTAGGGGAGACCCAGTACTTC. This encodes CASSQDPPAGVGETQYF. The V gene is TRBV4-3, the J gene TRBJ2-5; the D gene is possibly TRBD1 (6 bases). Germline V CDR1 and CDR2: LGHNA, YSLEER. The germline V and J ends were trimmed by 0 bases and 5 bases, with 19 bases remaining between them. The CDR3 spans 17 residues.

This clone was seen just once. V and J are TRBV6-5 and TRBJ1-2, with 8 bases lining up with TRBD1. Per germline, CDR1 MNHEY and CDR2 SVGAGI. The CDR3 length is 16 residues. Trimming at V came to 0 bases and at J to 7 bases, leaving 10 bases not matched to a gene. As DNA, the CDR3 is TGTGCCAGCAGTTACTCGAAAAGGACAGGGAGCGCTGGCTACACCTTC. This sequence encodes CASSYSKRTGSAGYTF.

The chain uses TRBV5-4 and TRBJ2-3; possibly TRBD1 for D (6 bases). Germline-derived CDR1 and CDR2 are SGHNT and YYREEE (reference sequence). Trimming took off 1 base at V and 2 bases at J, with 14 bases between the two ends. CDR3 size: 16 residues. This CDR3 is CASSLTSGALTDTQYF. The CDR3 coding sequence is TGTGCCAGCAGCTTGACCTCAGGGGCACTCACAGATACGCAGTATTTT.

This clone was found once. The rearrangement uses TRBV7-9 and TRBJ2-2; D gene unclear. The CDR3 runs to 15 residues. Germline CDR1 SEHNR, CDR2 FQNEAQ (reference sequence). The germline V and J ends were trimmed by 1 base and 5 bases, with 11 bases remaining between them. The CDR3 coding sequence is TGTGCCAGCAGCTTAGGACACCCGAGTACCGGGGAGCTGTTTTTT. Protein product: CASSLGHPSTGELFF.

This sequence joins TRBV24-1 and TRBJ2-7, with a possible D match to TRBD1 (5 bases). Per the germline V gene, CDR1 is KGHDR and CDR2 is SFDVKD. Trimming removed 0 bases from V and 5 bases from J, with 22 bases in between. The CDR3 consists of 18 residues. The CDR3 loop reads CATSDLAGWGHALDEQYF. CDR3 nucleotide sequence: TGTGCCACCAGTGATTTGGCAGGGTGGGGCCATGCGTTGGACGAGCAGTACTTC.

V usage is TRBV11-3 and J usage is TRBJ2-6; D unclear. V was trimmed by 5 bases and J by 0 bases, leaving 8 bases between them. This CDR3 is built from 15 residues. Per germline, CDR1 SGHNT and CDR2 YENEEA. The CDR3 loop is CASSPGFSGANVLTF. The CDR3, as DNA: TGTGCCAGCAGCCCCGGGTTCTCTGGGGCCAACGTCCTGACTTTC.

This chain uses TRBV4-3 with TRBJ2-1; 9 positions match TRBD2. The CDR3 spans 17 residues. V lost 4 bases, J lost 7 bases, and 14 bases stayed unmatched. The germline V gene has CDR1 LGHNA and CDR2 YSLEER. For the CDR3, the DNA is TGCGCCAGCAGCCGCGTCCTAGCGGGGAGTCGGAGGAATGAGCAGTTCTTC. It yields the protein CASSRVLAGSRRNEQFF.

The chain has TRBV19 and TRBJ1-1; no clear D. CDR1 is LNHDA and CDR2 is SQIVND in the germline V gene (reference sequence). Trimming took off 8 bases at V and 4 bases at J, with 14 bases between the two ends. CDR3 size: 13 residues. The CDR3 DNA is TGTGCCAGTGGGCAGTCAGTTCGCACTGAAGCTTTCTTT. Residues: CASGQSVRTEAFF.

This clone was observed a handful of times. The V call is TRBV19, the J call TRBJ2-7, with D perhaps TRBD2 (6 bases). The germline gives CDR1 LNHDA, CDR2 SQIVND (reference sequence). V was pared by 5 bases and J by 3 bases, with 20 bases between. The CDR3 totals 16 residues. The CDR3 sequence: CASSPLGGAPFYEQYF. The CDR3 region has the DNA TGTGCCAGTAGTCCGCTCGGCGGGGCACCTTTCTACGAGCAGTACTTC.

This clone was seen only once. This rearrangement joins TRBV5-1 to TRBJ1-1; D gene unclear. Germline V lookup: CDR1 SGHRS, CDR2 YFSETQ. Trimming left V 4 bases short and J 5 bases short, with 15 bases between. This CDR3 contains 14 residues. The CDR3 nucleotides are TGCGCCAGCAGCCCATCGACTCGGGAGACTGAAGCTTTCTTT. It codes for CASSPSTRETEAFF.

CDR3 sequence reads: CASSGISGEKETQYF. The CDR3 DNA follows: TGTGCCAGCAGTGGTATTAGCGGGGAGAAAGAGACCCAGTACTTC. V gene TRBV2 combines with J gene TRBJ2-5, with TRBD2 matching over 8 bases. Germline V CDR1 and CDR2: SNHLY, FYNNEI. Trimming removed 4 bases from V and 3 bases from J; junction bases left unmatched: 7. The CDR3 totals 15 residues.

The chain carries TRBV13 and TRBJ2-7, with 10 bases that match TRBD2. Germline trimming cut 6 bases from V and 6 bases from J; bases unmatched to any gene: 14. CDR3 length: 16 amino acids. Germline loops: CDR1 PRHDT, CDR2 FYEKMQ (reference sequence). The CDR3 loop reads CASSYSTSGEPAEQYF. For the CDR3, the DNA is TGTGCCAGCAGTTACTCCACTAGCGGGGAGCCAGCCGAGCAGTACTTC.

The CDR3 protein is CASADPGTEIGVEQYF. The CDR3 nucleotides read TGCGCCAGCGCAGATCCCGGGACAGAGATCGGCGTCGAGCAGTACTTC. The rearrangement uses TRBV23-1 and TRBJ2-7; 7 bases align to TRBD1. TRBV23-1 is identified as an open reading frame with a role that is uncertain. The CDR3 consists of 16 residues. The trim removed 8 bases at V and 6 bases at J, leaving 19 bases unmatched.

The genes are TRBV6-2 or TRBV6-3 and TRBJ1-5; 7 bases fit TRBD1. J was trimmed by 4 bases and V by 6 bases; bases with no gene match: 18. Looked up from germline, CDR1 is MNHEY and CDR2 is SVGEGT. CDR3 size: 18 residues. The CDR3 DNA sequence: TGTGCCAGCAGCCCGGGGGCTAGACAGGGTAGTTCAAATCAGCCCCAGCATTTT. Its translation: CASSPGARQGSSNQPQHF.

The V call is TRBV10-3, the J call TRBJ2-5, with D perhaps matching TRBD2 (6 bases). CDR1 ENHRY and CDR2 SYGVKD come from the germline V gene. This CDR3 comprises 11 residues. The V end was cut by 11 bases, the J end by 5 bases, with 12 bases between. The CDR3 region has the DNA TGTGCCTCTGGCGGGGAGGAGACCCAGTACTTC. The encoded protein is CASGGEETQYF.

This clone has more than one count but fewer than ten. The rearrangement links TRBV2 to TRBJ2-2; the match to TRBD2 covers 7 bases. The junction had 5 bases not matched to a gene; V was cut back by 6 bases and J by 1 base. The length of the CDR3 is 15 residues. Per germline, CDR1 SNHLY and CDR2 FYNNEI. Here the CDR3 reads CASSRLAQNTGELFF. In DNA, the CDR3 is TGTGCCAGCAGCCGACTAGCCCAGAACACCGGGGAGCTGTTTTTT.

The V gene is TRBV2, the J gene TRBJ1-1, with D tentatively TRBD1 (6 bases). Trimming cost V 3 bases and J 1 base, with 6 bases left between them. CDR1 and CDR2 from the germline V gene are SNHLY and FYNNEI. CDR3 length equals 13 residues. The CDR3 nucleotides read TGTGCCAGCAGTGACAGGGGGAACACTGAAGCTTTCTTT. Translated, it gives CASSDRGNTEAFF.

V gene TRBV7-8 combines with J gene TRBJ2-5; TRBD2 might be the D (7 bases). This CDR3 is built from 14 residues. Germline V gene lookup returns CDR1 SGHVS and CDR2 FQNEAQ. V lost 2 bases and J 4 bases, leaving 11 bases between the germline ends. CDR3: CASSLTGGRETQYF. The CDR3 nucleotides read TGTGCCAGCAGCTTAACGGGGGGCCGAGAGACCCAGTACTTC.

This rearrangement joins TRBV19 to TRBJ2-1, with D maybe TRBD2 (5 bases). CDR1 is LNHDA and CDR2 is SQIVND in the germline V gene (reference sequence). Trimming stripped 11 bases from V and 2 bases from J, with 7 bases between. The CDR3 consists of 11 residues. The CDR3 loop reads CAVRAYNEQFF. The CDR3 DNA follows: TGTGCCGTGAGGGCCTACAATGAGCAGTTCTTC. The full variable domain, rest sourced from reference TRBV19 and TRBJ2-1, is DGGITQSPKYLFRKEGQNVTLSCEQNLNHDAMYWYRQDPGQGLRLIYYSQIVNDFQKGDIAEGYSVSREKKESFPLTVTSAQKNPTAFYLCAVRAYNEQFFGPGTRLTVL.

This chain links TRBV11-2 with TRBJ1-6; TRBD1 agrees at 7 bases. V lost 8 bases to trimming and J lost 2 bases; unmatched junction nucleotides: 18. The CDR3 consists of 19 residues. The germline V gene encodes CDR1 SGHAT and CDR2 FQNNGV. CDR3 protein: CASGQTSQGGPPYNSPLHF. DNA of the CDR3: TGTGCCAGCGGACAAACTTCCCAAGGGGGCCCTCCCTATAATTCACCCCTCCACTTT. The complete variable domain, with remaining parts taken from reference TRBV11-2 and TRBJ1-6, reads EAGVAQSPRYKIIEKRQSVAFWCNPISGHATLYWYQQILGQGPKLLIQFQNNGVVDDSQLPKDRFSAERLKGVDSTLKIQPAKLEDSAVYLCASGQTSQGGPPYNSPLHFGNGTRLTVT.

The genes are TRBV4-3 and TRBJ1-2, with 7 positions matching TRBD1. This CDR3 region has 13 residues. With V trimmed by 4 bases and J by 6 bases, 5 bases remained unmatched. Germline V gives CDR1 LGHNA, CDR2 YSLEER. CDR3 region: CASSPRQGDGYTF. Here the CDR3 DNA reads TGCGCCAGCAGCCCGCGGCAGGGGGATGGCTACACCTTC.

CDR3 region: CASSYLAPGSTEAFF. In DNA form, the CDR3 reads TGTGCCAGCAGTTACCTGGCCCCGGGAAGCACTGAAGCTTTCTTT. The chain links TRBV6-5 to TRBJ1-1; D is unresolved. Germline V lookup: CDR1 MNHEY, CDR2 SVGAGI. The V and J ends lost 2 bases and 4 bases respectively, with 14 bases between them. The CDR3 consists of 15 residues.

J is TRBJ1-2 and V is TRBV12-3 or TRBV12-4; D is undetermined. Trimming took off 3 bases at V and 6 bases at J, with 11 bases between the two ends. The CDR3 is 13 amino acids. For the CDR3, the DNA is TGTGCCAGCAGTTTTATTGGGGAGAATGGCTACACCTTC. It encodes CASSFIGENGYTF.

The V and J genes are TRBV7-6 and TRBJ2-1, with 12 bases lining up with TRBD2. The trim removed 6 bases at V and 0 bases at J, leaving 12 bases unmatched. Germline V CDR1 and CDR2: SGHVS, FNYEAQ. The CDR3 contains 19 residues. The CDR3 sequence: CASRHGLAGSPSSYNEQFF. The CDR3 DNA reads TGTGCCAGCAGACATGGACTAGCGGGGTCCCCTAGCTCCTACAATGAGCAGTTCTTC.